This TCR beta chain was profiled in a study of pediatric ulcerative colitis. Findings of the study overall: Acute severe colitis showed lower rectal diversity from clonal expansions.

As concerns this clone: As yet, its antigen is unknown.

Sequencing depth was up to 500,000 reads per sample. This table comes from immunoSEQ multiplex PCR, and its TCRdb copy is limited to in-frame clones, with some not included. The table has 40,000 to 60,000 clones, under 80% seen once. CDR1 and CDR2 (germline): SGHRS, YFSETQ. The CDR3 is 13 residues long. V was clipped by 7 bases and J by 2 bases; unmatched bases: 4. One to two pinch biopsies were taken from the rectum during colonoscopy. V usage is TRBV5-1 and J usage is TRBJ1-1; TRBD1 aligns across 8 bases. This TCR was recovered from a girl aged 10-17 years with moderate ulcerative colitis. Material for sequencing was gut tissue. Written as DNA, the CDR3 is TGCGCCAGCTGGGGACAGGAAAACACTGAAGCTTTCTTT. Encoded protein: CASWGQENTEAFF.